This T cell receptor beta chain was documented in a study of cytomegalovirus exposure and HLA in healthy donors. Study results and caveats: Cytomegalovirus association was assigned to 170 or so TCR beta chains. Further analysis, carried out later, found HLA-associated TCR beta chains more clonally expanded than equally common other chains. Differences between HLA loci emerged in a later analysis of TCR association rates, with DRB1 most and HLA-C fewest.

Germline CDR1 is LNHDA and CDR2 is SQIVND (reference sequence). This CDR3 is 16 amino acids long. With 7 bases removed from V and 2 bases from J, the gap between germline ends came to 20 bases. Of note for this clone: Its antigen is not identified.

The study ran its PCR with 60 Vbeta and 13 Jbeta primers. Libraries were prepared by immunoSEQ multiplex PCR; TCRdb keeps only in-frame clonotypes and omits some of them. In total, the table holds about 130,000 clones. This TCR derives from a woman aged 60-70 years in good health and CMV-seronegative. Sequences were obtained from PBMCs. V gene TRBV19 combines with J gene TRBJ1-2; a possible D gene is TRBD1 (6 bases). The CDR3 loop reads CASKTPGRGNNYGYTF. The CDR3 bases are TGTGCCAGTAAGACCCCGGGCAGGGGAAACAACTATGGCTACACCTTC.